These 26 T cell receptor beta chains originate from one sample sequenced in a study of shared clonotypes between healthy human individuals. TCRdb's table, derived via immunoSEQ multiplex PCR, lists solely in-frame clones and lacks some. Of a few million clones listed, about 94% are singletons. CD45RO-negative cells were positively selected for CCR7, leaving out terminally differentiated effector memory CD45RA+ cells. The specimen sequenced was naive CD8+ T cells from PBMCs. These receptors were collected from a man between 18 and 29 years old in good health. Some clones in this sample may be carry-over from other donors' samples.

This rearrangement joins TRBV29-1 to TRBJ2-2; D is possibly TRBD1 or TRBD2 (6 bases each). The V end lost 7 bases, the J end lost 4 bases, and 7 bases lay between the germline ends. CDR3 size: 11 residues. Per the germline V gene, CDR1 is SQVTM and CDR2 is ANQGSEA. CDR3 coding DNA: TGCAGCGGGGGGGCCACCGGGGAGCTGTTTTTT. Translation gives CSGGATGELFF.

This chain's CDR3 is CASSFLGRGAMNTEAFF. Here the CDR3 DNA reads TGCGCCAGCAGCTTTCTCGGTAGGGGGGCCATGAACACTGAAGCTTTCTTT. The chain recombines TRBV5-1 with TRBJ1-1, with a possible D match to TRBD1 (6 bases). Germline V gene data show CDR1 as SGHRS and CDR2 as YFSETQ. This CDR3 spans 17 amino acids. V was pared by 2 bases and J by 0 bases, with 17 bases between. The whole variable domain, filled in from reference TRBV5-1 and TRBJ1-1, reads KAGVTQTPRYLIKTRGQQVTLSCSPISGHRSVSWYQQTPGQGLQFLFEYFSETQRNKGNFPGRFSGRQFSNSRSEMNVSTLELGDSALYLCASSFLGRGAMNTEAFFGQGTRLTVV.

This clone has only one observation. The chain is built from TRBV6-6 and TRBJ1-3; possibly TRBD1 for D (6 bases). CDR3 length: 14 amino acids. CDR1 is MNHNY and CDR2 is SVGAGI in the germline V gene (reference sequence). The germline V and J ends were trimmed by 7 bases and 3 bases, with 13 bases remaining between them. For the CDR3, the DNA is TGTGCCAGCATGGGGGGCTTTAGTGGAAACACCATATATTTT. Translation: CASMGGFSGNTIYF.

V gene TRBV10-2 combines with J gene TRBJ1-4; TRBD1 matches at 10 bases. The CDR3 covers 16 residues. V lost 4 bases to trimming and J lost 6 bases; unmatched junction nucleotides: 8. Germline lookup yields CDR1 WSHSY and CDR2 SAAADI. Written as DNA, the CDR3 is TGCGCCAGCAGTGGCCGCACCGGGACAGGGGATGAAAAACTGTTTTTT. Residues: CASSGRTGTGDEKLFF.

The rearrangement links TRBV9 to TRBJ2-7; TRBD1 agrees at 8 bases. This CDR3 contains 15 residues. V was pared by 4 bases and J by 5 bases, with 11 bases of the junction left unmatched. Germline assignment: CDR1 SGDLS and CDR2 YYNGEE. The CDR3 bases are TGTGCCAGCAGCCAATCAGGGGGCGCATACAACGAGCAGTACTTC. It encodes CASSQSGGAYNEQYF.

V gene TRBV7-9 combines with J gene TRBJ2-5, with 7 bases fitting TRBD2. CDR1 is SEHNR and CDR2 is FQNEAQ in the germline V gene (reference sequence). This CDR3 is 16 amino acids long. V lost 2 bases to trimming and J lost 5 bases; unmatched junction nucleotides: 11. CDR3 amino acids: CASSLSVGGPQETQYF. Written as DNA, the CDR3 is TGTGCCAGCAGCTTATCTGTGGGAGGGCCGCAGGAGACCCAGTACTTC.

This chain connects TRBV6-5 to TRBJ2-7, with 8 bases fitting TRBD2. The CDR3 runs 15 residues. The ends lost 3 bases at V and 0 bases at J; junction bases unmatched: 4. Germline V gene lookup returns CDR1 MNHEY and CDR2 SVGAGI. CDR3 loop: CASSYGGRPSYEQYF. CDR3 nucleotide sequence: TGTGCCAGCAGTTATGGCGGGAGGCCCTCCTACGAGCAGTACTTC.

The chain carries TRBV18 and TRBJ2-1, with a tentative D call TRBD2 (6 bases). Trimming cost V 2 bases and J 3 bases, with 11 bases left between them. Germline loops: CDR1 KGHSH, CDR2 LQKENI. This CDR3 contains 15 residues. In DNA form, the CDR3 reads TGTGCCAGCTCACCAGGCGGGGTGGTCTACAATGAGCAGTTCTTC. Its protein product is CASSPGGVVYNEQFF.

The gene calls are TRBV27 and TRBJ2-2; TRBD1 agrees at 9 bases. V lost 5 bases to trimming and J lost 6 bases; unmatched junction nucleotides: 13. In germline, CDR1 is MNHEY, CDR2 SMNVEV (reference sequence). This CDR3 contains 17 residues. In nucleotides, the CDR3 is TGTGCCAGCAGTCCGCCGGGACAGGGAAGAAGGGCCGGGGAGCTGTTTTTT. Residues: CASSPPGQGRRAGELFF.

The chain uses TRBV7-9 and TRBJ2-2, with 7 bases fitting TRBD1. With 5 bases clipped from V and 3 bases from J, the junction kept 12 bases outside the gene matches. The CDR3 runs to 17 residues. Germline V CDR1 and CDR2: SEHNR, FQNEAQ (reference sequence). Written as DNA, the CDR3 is TGTGCCAGCAGCCAACCTCGAACAGGGGTAGACACCGGGGAGCTGTTTTTT. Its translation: CASSQPRTGVDTGELFF.

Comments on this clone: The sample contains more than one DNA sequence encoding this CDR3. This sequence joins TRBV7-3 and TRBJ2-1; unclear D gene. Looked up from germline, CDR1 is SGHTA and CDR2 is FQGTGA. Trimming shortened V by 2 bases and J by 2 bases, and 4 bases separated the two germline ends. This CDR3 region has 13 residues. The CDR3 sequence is CASSLPPYNEQFF. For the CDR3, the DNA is TGTGCCAGCAGCTTACCACCCTACAATGAGCAGTTCTTC.

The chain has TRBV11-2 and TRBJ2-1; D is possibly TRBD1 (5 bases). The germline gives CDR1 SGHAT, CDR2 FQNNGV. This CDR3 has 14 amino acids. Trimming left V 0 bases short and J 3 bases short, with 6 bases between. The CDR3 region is CASSLDRDYNEQFF. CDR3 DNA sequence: TGTGCCAGCAGCTTAGACAGGGACTACAATGAGCAGTTCTTC.

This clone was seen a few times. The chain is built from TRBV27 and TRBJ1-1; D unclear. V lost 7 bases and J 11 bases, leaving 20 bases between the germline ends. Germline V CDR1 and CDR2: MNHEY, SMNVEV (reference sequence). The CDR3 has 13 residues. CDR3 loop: CASTPVGGLGAFF. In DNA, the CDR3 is TGTGCCAGCACTCCAGTGGGTGGGTTAGGGGCTTTCTTT.

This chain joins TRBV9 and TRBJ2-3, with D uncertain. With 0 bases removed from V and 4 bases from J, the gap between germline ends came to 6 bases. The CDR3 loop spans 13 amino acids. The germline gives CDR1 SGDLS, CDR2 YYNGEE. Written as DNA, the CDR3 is TGTGCCAGCAGCGTAGCGACGGCAGATACGCAGTATTTT. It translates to CASSVATADTQYF.

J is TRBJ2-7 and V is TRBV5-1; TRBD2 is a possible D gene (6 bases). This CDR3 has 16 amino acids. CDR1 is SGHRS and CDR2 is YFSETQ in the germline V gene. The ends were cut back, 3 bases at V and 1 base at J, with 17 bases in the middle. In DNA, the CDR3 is TGCGCCAGCAGCTCAGGGACGGGGGAGACATCCTACGAGCAGTACTTC. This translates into CASSSGTGETSYEQYF.

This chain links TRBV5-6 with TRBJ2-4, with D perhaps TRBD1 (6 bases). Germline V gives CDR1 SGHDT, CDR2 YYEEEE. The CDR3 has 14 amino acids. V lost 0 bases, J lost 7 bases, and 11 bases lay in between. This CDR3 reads CASSLDNRGNIQYF. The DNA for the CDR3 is TGTGCCAGCAGCTTGGATAATAGGGGGAACATTCAGTACTTC.

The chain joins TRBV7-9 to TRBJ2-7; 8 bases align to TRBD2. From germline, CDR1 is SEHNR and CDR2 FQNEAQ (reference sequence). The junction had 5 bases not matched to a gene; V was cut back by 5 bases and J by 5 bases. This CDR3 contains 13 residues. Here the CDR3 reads CASSQAGVDEQYF. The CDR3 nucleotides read TGTGCCAGCAGCCAAGCGGGAGTTGACGAGCAGTACTTC.

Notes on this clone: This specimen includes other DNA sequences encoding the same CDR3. CDR3 sequence: CASSPTNEQFF. The CDR3 DNA sequence: TGTGCCAGCTCCCCGACGAATGAGCAGTTCTTC. The rearrangement links TRBV18 to TRBJ2-1; D gene uncertain. V was trimmed by 6 bases and J by 7 bases, leaving 7 bases between them. Germline V gives CDR1 KGHSH, CDR2 LQKENI. CDR3 size: 11 residues.

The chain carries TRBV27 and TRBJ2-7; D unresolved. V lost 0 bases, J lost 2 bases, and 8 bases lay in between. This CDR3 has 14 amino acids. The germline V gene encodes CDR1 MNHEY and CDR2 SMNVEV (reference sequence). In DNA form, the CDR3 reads TGTGCCAGCAGTTTATCGTCACAGCCCTACGAGCAGTACTTC. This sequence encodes CASSLSSQPYEQYF.

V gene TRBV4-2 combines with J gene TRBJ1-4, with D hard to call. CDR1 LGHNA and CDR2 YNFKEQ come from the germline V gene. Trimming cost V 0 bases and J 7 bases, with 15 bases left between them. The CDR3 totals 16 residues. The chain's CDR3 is CASSQEGLSGIEKLFF. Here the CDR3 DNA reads TGTGCCAGCAGCCAAGAGGGCCTCTCCGGCATTGAAAAACTGTTTTTT.

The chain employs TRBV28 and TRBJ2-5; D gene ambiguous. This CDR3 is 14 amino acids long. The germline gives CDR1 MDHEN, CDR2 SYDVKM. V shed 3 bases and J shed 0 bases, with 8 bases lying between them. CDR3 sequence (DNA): TGTGCCAGCAGTTTCGCCAGGTACCAAGAGACCCAGTACTTC. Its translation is CASSFARYQETQYF.

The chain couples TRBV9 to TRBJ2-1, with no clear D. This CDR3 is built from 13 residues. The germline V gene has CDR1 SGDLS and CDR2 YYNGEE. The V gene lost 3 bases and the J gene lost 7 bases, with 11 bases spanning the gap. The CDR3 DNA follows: TGTGCCAGCAGCGCTCCTCCCCAGAATGAGCAGTTCTTC. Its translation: CASSAPPQNEQFF.

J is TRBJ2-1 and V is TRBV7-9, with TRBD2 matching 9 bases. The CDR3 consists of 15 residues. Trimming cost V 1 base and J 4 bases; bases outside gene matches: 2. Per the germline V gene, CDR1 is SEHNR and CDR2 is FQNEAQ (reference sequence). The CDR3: CASSLVTSGYNEQFF. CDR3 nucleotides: TGTGCCAGCAGCTTAGTGACTAGCGGATACAATGAGCAGTTCTTC.

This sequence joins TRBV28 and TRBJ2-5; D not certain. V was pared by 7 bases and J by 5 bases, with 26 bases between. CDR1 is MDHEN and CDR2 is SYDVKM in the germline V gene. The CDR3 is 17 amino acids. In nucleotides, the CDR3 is TGTGCCAGCAATTCTCAGGCGGATGGCCCACTCCGGGAGACCCAGTACTTC. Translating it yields CASNSQADGPLRETQYF. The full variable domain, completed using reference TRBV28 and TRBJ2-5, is DVKVTQSSRYLVKRTGEKVFLECVQDMDHENMFWYRQDPGLGLRLIYFSYDVKMKEKGDIPEGYSVSREKKERFSLILESASTNQTSMYLCASNSQADGPLRETQYFGPGTRLLVL.

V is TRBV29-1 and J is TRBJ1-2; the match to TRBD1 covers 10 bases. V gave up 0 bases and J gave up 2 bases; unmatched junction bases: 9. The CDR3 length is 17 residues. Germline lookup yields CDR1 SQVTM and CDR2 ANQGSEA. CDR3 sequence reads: CSVEERQGANPNYGYTF. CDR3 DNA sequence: TGCAGCGTTGAAGAACGACAGGGGGCGAATCCCAACTATGGCTACACCTTC.

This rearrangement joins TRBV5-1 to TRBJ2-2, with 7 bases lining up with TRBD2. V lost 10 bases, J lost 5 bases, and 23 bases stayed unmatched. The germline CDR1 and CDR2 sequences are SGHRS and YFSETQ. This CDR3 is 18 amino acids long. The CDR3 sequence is CAQTAGFPSGGSTGELFF. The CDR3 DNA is TGCGCCCAAACAGCGGGGTTCCCCTCAGGCGGGTCGACCGGGGAGCTGTTTTTT. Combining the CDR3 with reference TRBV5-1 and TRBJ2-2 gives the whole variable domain KAGVTQTPRYLIKTRGQQVTLSCSPISGHRSVSWYQQTPGQGLQFLFEYFSETQRNKGNFPGRFSGRQFSNSRSEMNVSTLELGDSALYLCAQTAGFPSGGSTGELFFGEGSRLTVL.